This T cell receptor beta chain was captured in a study of identical twins. From the 5' RACE reads, TCRdb called clonotypes with MiXCR, one entry per CDR3 protein. Here the sample spans 1,800,000 or so distinct CDR3 sequences, around 29% being singletons. The V end lost 7 bases, the J end lost 0 bases, and 11 bases lay between the germline ends. Germline values: CDR1 SNHLY, CDR2 FYNNEI. CDR3 length equals 14 residues. Overall study findings and caveats: The more abundant beta clonotypes in cord blood had fewer insertions, and memory repertoires did not show this.

In this sample, this clonotype turned up a few times. Its antigen remains unknown. Sequences were obtained from cord blood. The chain has TRBV2 and TRBJ2-3; D not certain. The clonotype was recovered from a newborn girl in good health. Written as DNA, the CDR3 is TGTGCCAGCACACGGGCCCTTAGCACAGATACGCAGTATTTT. This sequence encodes CASTRALSTDTQYF. The full variable domain, with the rest looked up from reference TRBV2 and TRBJ2-3, is EPEVTQTPSHQVTQMGQEVILRCVPISNHLYFYWYRQILGQKVEFLVSFYNNEISEKSEIFDDQFSVERPDGSNFTLKIRSTKLEDSAMYFCASTRALSTDTQYFGPGTRLTVL.